Shown below are 9 T cell receptor beta chains from a single sample sequenced in a study of lymphopenia after photon versus proton radiotherapy. Produced via immunoSEQ multiplex PCR; TCRdb's table is partial and in-frame only. In the table there are 55,000 to 70,000 clones, around 87% of which are singletons. The sequenced sample was peripheral blood, obtained from a patient treated with photon-based radiotherapy. The receptors stem from a man aged 35-49 years with gastric cancer.

J is TRBJ1-1 and V is TRBV7-9; possibly TRBD1 for D (5 bases). Germline values: CDR1 SEHNR, CDR2 FQNEAQ (reference sequence). Trimming pared 3 bases from V and 5 bases from J, leaving 7 bases between. There are 12 residues in the CDR3. This CDR3 is CASSLRGTEAFF. The CDR3, as DNA: TGTGCCAGCAGCTTGCGGGGGACTGAAGCTTTCTTT.

This sequence joins TRBV15 and TRBJ2-7; weak D call: TRBD2 (5 bases). V lost 0 bases and J 2 bases, leaving 14 bases between the germline ends. In germline, CDR1 is LNHNV, CDR2 YYDKDF (reference sequence). CDR3 length equals 16 residues. CDR3 sequence: CATSRDLGVTPYEQYF. As DNA, the CDR3 is TGTGCCACCAGCAGAGATCTCGGGGTGACCCCCTACGAGCAGTACTTC.

The gene calls are TRBV5-1 and TRBJ1-3; D is ambiguous. This CDR3 has 15 amino acids. V shed 0 bases and J shed 4 bases, with 11 bases lying between them. The germline CDR1 and CDR2 sequences are SGHRS and YFSETQ. CDR3 bases: TGCGCCAGCAGCTTGGGCCGTGCGGGGGGAAACACCATATATTTT. Translated: CASSLGRAGGNTIYF.

This clone was recorded a few times. The chain employs TRBV9 and TRBJ2-3; D uncertain. The CDR3 extends over 12 amino acids. The germline CDR1 and CDR2 sequences are SGDLS and YYNGEE. Trimming removed 4 bases at V and 6 bases at J, with 9 bases between. Written as DNA, the CDR3 is TGTGCCAGCAGCCCTTGGGCCGATACGCAGTATTTT. Translated, it gives CASSPWADTQYF.

J is TRBJ2-1 and V is TRBV7-3; TRBD2 matches 11 bases. V lost 6 bases and J lost 2; bases outside the gene matches: 3. Germline V lookup: CDR1 SGHTA, CDR2 FQGTGA. The CDR3 is made up of 15 amino acids. The CDR3 region is CASSPSGGPYNEQFF. DNA of the CDR3: TGTGCCAGCAGTCCTAGCGGGGGGCCCTACAATGAGCAGTTCTTC.

The CDR3 protein is CASSPGTGAHF. The CDR3 DNA sequence: TGTGCCAGCAGCCCCGGGACAGGGGCTCACTTT. The chain recombines TRBV6-6 with TRBJ1-6, with 10 bases lining up with TRBD1. In germline, CDR1 is MNHNY, CDR2 SVGAGI (reference sequence). V trimming: 6 bases; J trimming: 19 bases; junction bases outside the gene matches: 6. CDR3 length: 11 residues.

The gene calls are TRBV5-4 and TRBJ2-1; 8 positions match TRBD2. The junction had 7 bases not matched to a gene; V was cut back by 0 bases and J by 2 bases. This CDR3 contains 17 residues. Germline V lookup: CDR1 SGHNT, CDR2 YYREEE (reference sequence). The CDR3 DNA reads as TGTGCCAGCAGCTTGGAACGGGGGGGCGGGACCTACAATGAGCAGTTCTTC. Protein: CASSLERGGGTYNEQFF.

The chain recombines TRBV19 with TRBJ1-1; D possibly corresponds to TRBD1 (5 bases). Trimming took off 0 bases at V and 6 bases at J, with 14 bases between the two ends. The CDR3 length is 15 residues. Germline V CDR1 and CDR2: LNHDA, SQIVND (reference sequence). The CDR3 region has the DNA TGTGCCAGTAGTATAGATCTCAGGGTTAGGGCTGAAGCTTTCTTT. Encoded protein: CASSIDLRVRAEAFF.

The chain uses TRBV9 and TRBJ2-5, with TRBD2 identical over 7 bases. Germline V CDR1 and CDR2: SGDLS, YYNGEE. V gave up 3 bases and J gave up 2 bases; unmatched junction bases: 4. CDR3 length: 14 amino acids. The CDR3 is CASSAGGSQETQYF. In DNA form, the CDR3 reads TGTGCCAGCAGCGCCGGGGGGAGTCAAGAGACCCAGTACTTC.